A selection of T cell receptor beta chains follows, all from one sample in a study of T cell therapy after organ transplantation. Their antigen targets remain unknown. The data were produced by immunoSEQ multiplex PCR, yet TCRdb's version contains in-frame clones alone and is incomplete. The table shows about 15,000 clones, with around 86% occurring only once. The starting material was CD8+ T cells from blood, obtained after autologous CMV-specific T cell therapy. The receptors come from a human patient who had received a solid organ transplant and had CMV disease. The graft donor may account for some of the T cells. Each CDR3 is given with its conserved first and last residue.

v_gene	j_gene	len	CDR3aa
TRBV6-5	TRBJ1-1	14	CASSYREGTTEAFF
TRBV19	TRBJ2-2	14	CASSSGPNTGELFF
TRBV14	TRBJ2-1	16	CASSQLPGQGDNEQFF
TRBV6-5	TRBJ1-1	14	CASSHLQLNTEAFF
TRBV5-1	TRBJ1-2	16	CASTDGPQEGGYGYTF
TRBV29-1	TRBJ1-1	12	CSVLGEGTEAFF
TRBV6-5	TRBJ2-1	13	CASSYSTWAEQFF
TRBV5-1	TRBJ2-7	19	CASSLYTPDRAQGGYEQYF
TRBV2	TRBJ1-4	14	CASRGDGRNEKLFF
TRBV7-8	TRBJ2-5	16	CASSLGLAGVTKTQYF
TRBV27	TRBJ2-7	17	CASSPAGAAGDSYEQYF
TRBV19	TRBJ1-2	13	CASGTGSYYGYTF
TRBV4-2	TRBJ1-3	18	CASSQEPGAGALGNTIYF
TRBV7-2	TRBJ1-1	15	CASSLEGQLGVEAFF
TRBV27	TRBJ1-3	15	CASSLSASSGNTIYF
TRBV7-3	TRBJ1-1	14	CASSATGRNTEAFF
TRBV30	TRBJ1-5	15	CAWSAGTHSNQPQHF
TRBV30	TRBJ1-2	12	CAWTMAGRGYTF
TRBV25-1	TRBJ2-5	17	CASSDQSGAENQETQYF
TRBV5-1	TRBJ2-2	16	CASSLVATDSTGELFF
TRBV7-7	TRBJ2-3	18	CASSLGGGQGAATDTQYF
TRBV4-3	TRBJ2-2	16	CASSQAGTRTTGELFF
TRBV27	TRBJ2-6	15	CASSLLSSGANVLTF
TRBV7-8	TRBJ2-1	18	CASSLEGSRDREGNEQFF
TRBV11-2	TRBJ1-2	16	CASSSSNDRFNYGYTF
TRBV9	TRBJ2-1	16	CASSGLAGGTYNEQFF
TRBV6-5	TRBJ2-2	16	CASSYSGLAGTGELFF
TRBV4-2	TRBJ2-4	19	CASSPTPGENTLAKNIQYF
TRBV27	TRBJ2-1	15	CASSLGTGGSHEQFF
TRBV7-9	TRBJ1-2	11	CASSFHGGYTF
TRBV6-6	TRBJ2-1	14	CASSYGTGVNEQFF
TRBV5-6	TRBJ2-2	17	CASSLSQNGQGTGELFF
TRBV5-6	TRBJ2-1	14	CASTSYFSYNEQFF
TRBV5-1	TRBJ1-1	16	CASSPRLGGPNTEAFF
TRBV7-9	TRBJ1-2	16	CASSKVGDRGYYGYTF
TRBV29-1	TRBJ2-7	14	CSVEGGADTYEQYF
TRBV19	TRBJ2-5	12	CASSADRETQYF
TRBV19	TRBJ1-6	15	CASSMWGPRGSPLHF
TRBV19	TRBJ1-5	15	CASSKGEHSNQPQHF
TRBV7-9	TRBJ1-5	12	CASSYSNQPQHF
TRBV7-9	TRBJ2-7	16	CASSLPFLAGGDEQYF
TRBV5-6	TRBJ2-7	14	CASSLEGSYYEQYF
TRBV2	TRBJ2-1	14	CASGPGTPYNEQFF
TRBV4-1	TRBJ2-7	15	CASSSRTGGNYEQYF
TRBV6-4	TRBJ2-3	14	CASSEAGGTDTQYF
TRBV5-1	TRBJ2-1	16	CASSLGPSNSYNEQFF
TRBV9	TRBJ2-7	14	CASSPSGRTYEQYF
TRBV5-5	TRBJ1-1	16	CASSNGQAGVNTEAFF